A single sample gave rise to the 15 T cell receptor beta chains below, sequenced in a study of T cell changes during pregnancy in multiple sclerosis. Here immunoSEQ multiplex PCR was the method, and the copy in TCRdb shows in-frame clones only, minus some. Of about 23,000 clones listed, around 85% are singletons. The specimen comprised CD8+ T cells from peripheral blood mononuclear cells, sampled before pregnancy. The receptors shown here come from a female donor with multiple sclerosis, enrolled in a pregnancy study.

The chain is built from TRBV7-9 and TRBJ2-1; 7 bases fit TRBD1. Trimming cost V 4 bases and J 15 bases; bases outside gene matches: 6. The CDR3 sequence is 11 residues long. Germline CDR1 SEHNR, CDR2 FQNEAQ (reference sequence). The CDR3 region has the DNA TGTGCCAGCAGCTCTACAGGGGCTCCGTTCTTC. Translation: CASSSTGAPFF.

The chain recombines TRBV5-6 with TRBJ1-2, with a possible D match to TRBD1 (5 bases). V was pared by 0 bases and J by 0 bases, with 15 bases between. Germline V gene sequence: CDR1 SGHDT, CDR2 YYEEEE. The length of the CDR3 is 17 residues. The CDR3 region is CASSLGDSALTNYGYTF. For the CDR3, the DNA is TGTGCCAGCAGCTTGGGAGACAGCGCACTTACTAACTATGGCTACACCTTC.

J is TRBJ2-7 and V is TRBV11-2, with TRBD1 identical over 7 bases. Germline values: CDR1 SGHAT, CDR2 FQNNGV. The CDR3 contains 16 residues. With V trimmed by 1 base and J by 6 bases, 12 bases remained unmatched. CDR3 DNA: TGTGCCAGCAGCTTAGTATGGGGGACAGTCAAAGGCGAGCAGTACTTC. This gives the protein CASSLVWGTVKGEQYF.

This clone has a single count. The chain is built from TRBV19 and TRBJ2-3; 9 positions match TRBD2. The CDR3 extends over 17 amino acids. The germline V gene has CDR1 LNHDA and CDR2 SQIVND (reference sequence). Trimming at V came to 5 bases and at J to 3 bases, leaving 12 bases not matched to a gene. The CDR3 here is CASSPGTSPISTDTQYF. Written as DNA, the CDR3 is TGTGCCAGTAGTCCCGGGACTAGCCCAATCTCGACAGATACGCAGTATTTT.

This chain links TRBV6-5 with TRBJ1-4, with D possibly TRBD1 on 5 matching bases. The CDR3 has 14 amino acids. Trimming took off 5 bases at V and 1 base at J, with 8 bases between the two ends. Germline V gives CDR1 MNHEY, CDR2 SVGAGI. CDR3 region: CASSPDRTNEKLFF. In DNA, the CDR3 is TGTGCCAGCAGTCCCGACAGAACTAATGAAAAACTGTTTTTT.

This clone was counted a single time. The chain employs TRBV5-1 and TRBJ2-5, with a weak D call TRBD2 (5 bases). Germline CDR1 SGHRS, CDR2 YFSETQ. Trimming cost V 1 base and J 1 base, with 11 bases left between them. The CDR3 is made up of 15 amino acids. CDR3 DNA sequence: TGCGCCAGCAGCTTGTATTGGACTGTCCAAGAGACCCAGTACTTC. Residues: CASSLYWTVQETQYF.

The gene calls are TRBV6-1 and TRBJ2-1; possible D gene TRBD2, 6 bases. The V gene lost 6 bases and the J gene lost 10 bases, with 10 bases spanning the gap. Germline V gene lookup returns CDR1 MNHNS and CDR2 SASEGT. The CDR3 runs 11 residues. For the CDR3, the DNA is TGTGCCAGCAGGACGGGGAGGGAGCAGTTCTTC. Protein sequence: CASRTGREQFF.

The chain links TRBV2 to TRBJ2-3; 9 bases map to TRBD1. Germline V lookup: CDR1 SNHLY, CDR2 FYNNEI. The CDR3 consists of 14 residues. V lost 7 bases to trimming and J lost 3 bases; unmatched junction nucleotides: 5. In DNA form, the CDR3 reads TGTGCCAGCACTCGGACAGGGGTGACAGATACGCAGTATTTT. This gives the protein CASTRTGVTDTQYF.

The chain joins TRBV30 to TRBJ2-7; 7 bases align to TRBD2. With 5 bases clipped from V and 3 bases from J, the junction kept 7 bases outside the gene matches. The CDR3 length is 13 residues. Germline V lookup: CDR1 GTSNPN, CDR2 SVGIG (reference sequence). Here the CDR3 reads CAWAPGGYYEQYF. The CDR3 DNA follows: TGTGCCTGGGCTCCGGGAGGTTACTACGAGCAGTACTTC.

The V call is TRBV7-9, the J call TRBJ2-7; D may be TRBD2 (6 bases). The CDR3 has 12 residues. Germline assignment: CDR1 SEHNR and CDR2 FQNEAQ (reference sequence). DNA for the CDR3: TGTGCGGCAATCGGGGGTGGAGGAGAGCAGTACTTC. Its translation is CAAIGGGGEQYF.

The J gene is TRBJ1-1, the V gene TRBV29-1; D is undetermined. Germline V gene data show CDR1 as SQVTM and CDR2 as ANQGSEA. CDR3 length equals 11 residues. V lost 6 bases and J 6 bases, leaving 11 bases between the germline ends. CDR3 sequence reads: CSVSGKAEAFF. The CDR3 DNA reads TGCAGCGTGAGCGGGAAGGCTGAAGCTTTCTTT.

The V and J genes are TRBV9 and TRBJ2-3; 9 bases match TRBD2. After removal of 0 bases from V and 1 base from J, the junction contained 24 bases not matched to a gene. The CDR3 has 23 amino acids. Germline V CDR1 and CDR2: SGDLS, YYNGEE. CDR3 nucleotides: TGTGCCAGCAGCGTAGTTGACCCCCGCAGGGGACCGGGACTAGCTATTGGCACAGATACGCAGTATTTT. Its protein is CASSVVDPRRGPGLAIGTDTQYF.

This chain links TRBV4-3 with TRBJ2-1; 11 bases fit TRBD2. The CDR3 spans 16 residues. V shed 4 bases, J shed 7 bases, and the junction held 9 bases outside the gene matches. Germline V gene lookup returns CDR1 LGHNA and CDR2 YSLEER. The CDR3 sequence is CASSPDLAGGGNEQFF. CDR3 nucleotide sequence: TGCGCCAGCAGCCCCGACCTAGCGGGAGGAGGTAATGAGCAGTTCTTC.

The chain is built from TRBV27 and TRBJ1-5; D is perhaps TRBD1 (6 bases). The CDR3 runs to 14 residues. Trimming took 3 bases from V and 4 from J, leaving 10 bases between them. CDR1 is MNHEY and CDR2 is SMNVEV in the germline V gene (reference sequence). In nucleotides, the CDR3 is TGTGCCAGCAGTTTTACAGGGTCGAATCAGCCCCAGCATTTT. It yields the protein CASSFTGSNQPQHF.

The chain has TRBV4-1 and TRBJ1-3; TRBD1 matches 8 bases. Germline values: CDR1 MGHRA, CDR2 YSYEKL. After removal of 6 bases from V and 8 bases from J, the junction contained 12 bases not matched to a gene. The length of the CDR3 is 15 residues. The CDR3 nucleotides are TGCGCCAGCAGTCACACGGACAGGGAACAGTACACCATATATTTT. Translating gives CASSHTDREQYTIYF.